These 7 T cell receptor beta chains originate from one sample sequenced in a study of cytomegalovirus exposure and HLA in healthy donors. The primer mix had 60 Vbeta and 13 Jbeta primers. Sequencing used immunoSEQ multiplex PCR; TCRdb keeps in-frame clones, though not all of them. This table has about 160,000 clones, 80% appearing once. What was sequenced was PBMCs. Receptor source: a male donor in good health and CMV-seropositive.

The V call is TRBV2, the J call TRBJ2-5; D is perhaps TRBD1 (6 bases). Germline loops: CDR1 SNHLY, CDR2 FYNNEI. Trimming pared 6 bases from V and 5 bases from J, leaving 19 bases between. The CDR3 length is 15 residues. This chain's CDR3 is CASRTTGLGKETQYF. CDR3 DNA sequence: TGTGCCAGCAGGACCACAGGGCTGGGCAAGGAGACCCAGTACTTC.

This chain links TRBV28 with TRBJ2-2, with no clear D. The CDR3 runs to 15 residues. Trimming removed 4 bases from V and 2 bases from J, with 11 bases in between. In germline, CDR1 is MDHEN, CDR2 SYDVKM. The CDR3 reads CASSYTPLNTGELFF. DNA for the CDR3: TGTGCCAGCAGTTATACTCCCCTCAACACCGGGGAGCTGTTTTTT.

This clone was recorded only once. This chain connects TRBV11-3 to TRBJ1-1, with 7 bases fitting TRBD1. Per the germline V gene, CDR1 is SGHNT and CDR2 is YENEEA. CDR3 length: 15 amino acids. J gave up 1 base and V 5 bases, and 7 bases lay outside the gene matches. The CDR3 sequence is CASSIRRDRNTEAFF. DNA of the CDR3: TGTGCCAGCAGCATCCGCCGGGACAGGAACACTGAAGCTTTCTTT.

This clone appeared a few times. The rearrangement uses TRBV29-1 and TRBJ1-1; the match to TRBD1 covers 7 bases. The CDR3 is 12 amino acids. The J segment lost 1 base and the V segment lost 8 bases, leaving 4 bases of the junction unmatched. Germline CDR1 SQVTM, CDR2 ANQGSEA. The CDR3 DNA reads as TGCAGCACCCGGACAGGGAACACTGAAGCTTTCTTT. Its protein is CSTRTGNTEAFF.

This chain joins TRBV9 and TRBJ2-3; perhaps TRBD1 as D (6 bases). V gave up 0 bases and J gave up 0 bases, with 8 bases separating them. This CDR3 comprises 15 residues. Germline lookup yields CDR1 SGDLS and CDR2 YYNGEE. The chain's CDR3 is CASSVGTASTDTQYF. In DNA, the CDR3 is TGTGCCAGCAGCGTAGGGACAGCTAGCACAGATACGCAGTATTTT.

The chain employs TRBV4-3 and TRBJ1-4; no definite D call. V dropped 4 bases and J dropped 7 bases, with 10 bases sitting between them. The CDR3 is 13 amino acids. Germline V gene data show CDR1 as LGHNA and CDR2 as YSLEER. This CDR3 reads CASSLVGREKLFF. In DNA, the CDR3 is TGCGCCAGCAGCCTCGTTGGCCGTGAAAAACTGTTTTTT.

The rearrangement uses TRBV28 and TRBJ2-5; 7 nucleotides align to TRBD1. The CDR3 runs 15 residues. The V gene's germline CDR1 is MDHEN and CDR2 SYDVKM. V trimming: 8 bases; J trimming: 3 bases; junction bases outside the gene matches: 12. Here the CDR3 DNA reads TGTGCCAGCGGAAAGACAGGGTCTTTCAAAGAGACCCAGTACTTC. Its translation is CASGKTGSFKETQYF. The variable domain in full, completed from reference TRBV28 and TRBJ2-5, reads DVKVTQSSRYLVKRTGEKVFLECVQDMDHENMFWYRQDPGLGLRLIYFSYDVKMKEKGDIPEGYSVSREKKERFSLILESASTNQTSMYLCASGKTGSFKETQYFGPGTRLLVL.